The source of this T cell receptor (beta chain) is a study of shared T cell receptors in the human thymus (dated by TCRdb to the early 2020s). Turning to the overall study: The study examined how the human thymus generates shared, self-reactive T-cell receptor alpha chains.

The junction shows trimming of 5 bases on V and 3 bases on J, and the gene matches do not reach 7 bases of it. From a lookup of the germline V gene (reference sequence), CDR1 and CDR2 are MNHEY and SMNVEV. The CDR3 measures 15 amino acids from cysteine to phenylalanine. The entry retains the CDR3 DNA only, 45 bases that are in frame from base 1. Of note for this clone: It has no known antigen specificity. No clone much larger than this one lies a single base away; base qualities are absent.

Libraries were constructed by the immunoSEQ multiplex PCR assay. The clones in this table, taken by TCRdb from immuneACCESS, are in-frame only. Not every clone is retained; where verified, under half of the shortfall comes from an unresolved V gene, and the cause of the rest is unknown. Recorded for this sample are hundreds of thousands of clones; more than 75% of them occurred a single time. Approximately 0.011% of the sample comes from the top ten. These data also featured in a second study, about human thymus T cells. The second study also describes: In Finland, the donors were immunologically healthy infants who were having open corrective cardiac surgery for congenital heart defects. Thymus tissue was collected as surgical resects that were removed during corrective cardiac surgery. V and J gene segment usage appeared biased in both thymic and peripheral blood repertoires. According to the related research, thymic TCR repertoires were highly overlapping among unrelated individuals. The study characterized TCR alpha and beta repertoires from under 10 infant thymus samples and a few related peripheral blood samples. The cohort included more than five male and two female infants, with donor ages spanning 7 to 244 days. Thymocytes were freed from the tissue by mechanical means and kept at -70 degrees C as pellets of about 9-30 million cells. A QIAsymphony instrument was used to extract genomic DNA from the frozen cell pellets. TCRB and TCRAD loci were amplified from a standardized quantity of quality-controlled genomic DNA using the immunoSEQ multiplex PCR assay. The amplicons covered the V(D)J region and were long enough to include the CDR3 and to identify the V and J genes. The amplicons were sequenced on an Illumina platform via the commercial immunoSEQ service. Primer bias and sequencing errors were corrected using previously described methods, and TCRAD and TCRB definitions followed the IMGT database. Analysis of the repertoires was done with immunoSEQ Analyzer 3.0 and VDJTools and included basic statistics, V/J segment usage, diversity estimates, rarefaction and pairwise overlap. To estimate diversity, the Chao1, ChaoE, Efron-Thisted, Shannon and inverse Simpson indices were applied, and diversity was also estimated on datasets down-sampled to the smallest sample. Repertoire overlap was assessed by strict matching of CDR3 nucleotide sequence, V gene and J gene, and clustering was done by Jaccard-based multidimensional scaling. Thymus samples yielded on average about 810,000 unique TCRB clonotypes, compared with 80,000 to 85,000 from blood samples.

This receptor was identified in a boy under two years old with a congenital heart defect. Donor details come from another sample of the same person, matched by shared clones. The chain couples TRBV27 to TRBJ2-3, with 8 central nucleotides matching TRBD1. Specimen: thymocytes. The CDR3 region: CASSGGQGGTDTQYF. Here is the DNA: TGTGCCAGCAGTGGAGGACAGGGAGGAACAGATACGCAGTATTTT.